In its sample, the clone carrying this TCR beta chain was seen a few times. Its target is not known. The data stem from a study of T cell repertoires in cytomegalovirus infection. For the study at large: From public TCR beta signatures came an indication of both CMV infection and matching HLA type. Findings of the study overall: What dominated the ex vivo response were HLA-C-restricted CMV-specific TCR beta clonotypes. Cumulated frequencies of public TCR beta families served to identify carriers of CMV plus the relevant HLA.

TCRdb passed the reads through MiXCR, listing each CDR3 protein once. This sample yields 680,000 or so distinct CDR3 sequences, of which 35% to 45% are seen a single time; 2.5% to 3.5% belongs to the top ten. The CDR3 extends over 15 amino acids. In germline, CDR1 is MNHNY, CDR2 SVGAGI (reference sequence). With 2 bases clipped from V and 0 bases from J, the junction kept 4 bases outside the gene matches. The sample taken for sequencing was PBMCs. This TCR was sampled from a human donor in good health (CMV status not recorded). Some clones in this sample may be carry-over from other donors' samples. The chain has TRBV6-6 and TRBJ2-7; TRBD1 matches at 7 bases. The CDR3 DNA sequence: TGTGCCAGCAGTTACGGGGGACAGCTCTCCTACGAGCAGTACTTC. Amino acids: CASSYGGQLSYEQYF.